The present T cell receptor beta chain was sequenced within a study of Graves' ophthalmopathy and Graves' hyperthyroidism. V was pared by 8 bases and J by 4 bases, with 4 bases of the junction left unmatched. This CDR3 comprises 12 residues. Germline lookup yields CDR1 SQVTM and CDR2 ANQGSEA. Investigators amplified TCR beta CDR3 regions from RNA transcripts. HTBI primers were employed in first-round RT-PCR, then a second-round multiplex PCR followed. TCRdb passed the multiplex PCR reads through MiXCR, listing each CDR3 protein once. The sample shows about 660,000 distinct CDR3 sequences, roughly two fifths of them seen only once. Many counts were recorded for this clonotype.

This receptor was taken from an adult man with Graves' ophthalmopathy. The sample comprised peripheral blood. The chain links TRBV29-1 to TRBJ1-1; TRBD1 matches at 10 bases. CDR3 region: CSIRQGATEAFF. CDR3 DNA: TGCAGCATACGACAGGGGGCCACTGAAGCTTTCTTT.